This T cell receptor beta chain was recorded in a study of cytotoxic CD8 clonotypes in ibrutinib-treated CLL. The overall study: Average yields of about 260,000 productive templates and 94,082 productive rearrangements characterized the samples.

Points from the study as a whole: Baseline clonality was higher than in age-matched healthy donors and moved in step with circulating CD8+ T-cell counts. Public clonotypes were uncommon and contracted or stayed stable on treatment. At progression, clonality fell back toward baseline after rising at ibrutinib response.

With regard to this clone: Its antigen is currently unknown.

This CDR3 region has 14 residues. V was pared by 2 bases and J by 1 base, with 8 bases between. Germline V gives CDR1 LNHDA, CDR2 SQIVND (reference sequence). Assay: immunoSEQ multiplex PCR; the TCRdb copy retains only in-frame clones and omits some. The repertoire consists of over 150,000 clones, with 70% to 85% occurring once and the leading ten covering roughly 2%. The TCR comes from a human donor with chronic lymphocytic leukemia. The material was PBMCs, obtained after 12 months of ibrutinib treatment. This rearrangement joins TRBV19 to TRBJ2-5, with unresolved D. This chain's CDR3 is CASSIRQLQETQYF. DNA of the CDR3: TGTGCCAGTAGTATAAGGCAGCTCCAAGAGACCCAGTACTTC.